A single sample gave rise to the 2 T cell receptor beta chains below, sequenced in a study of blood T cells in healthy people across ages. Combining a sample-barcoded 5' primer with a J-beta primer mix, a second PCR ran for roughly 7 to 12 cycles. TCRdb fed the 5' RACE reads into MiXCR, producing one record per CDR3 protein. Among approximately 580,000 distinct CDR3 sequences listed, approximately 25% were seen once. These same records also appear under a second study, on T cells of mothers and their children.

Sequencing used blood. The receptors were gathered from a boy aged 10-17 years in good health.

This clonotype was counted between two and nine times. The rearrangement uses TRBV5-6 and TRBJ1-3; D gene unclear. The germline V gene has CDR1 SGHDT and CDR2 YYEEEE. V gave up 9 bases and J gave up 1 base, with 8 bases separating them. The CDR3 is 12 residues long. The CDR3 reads CATGPSGNTIYF. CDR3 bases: TGTGCCACTGGGCCTTCTGGAAACACCATATATTTT. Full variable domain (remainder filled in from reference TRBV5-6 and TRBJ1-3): DAGVTQSPTHLIKTRGQQVTLRCSPKSGHDTVSWYQQALGQGPQFIFQYYEEEERQRGNFPDRFSGHQFPNYSSELNVNALLLGDSALYLCATGPSGNTIYFGEGSWLTVV.

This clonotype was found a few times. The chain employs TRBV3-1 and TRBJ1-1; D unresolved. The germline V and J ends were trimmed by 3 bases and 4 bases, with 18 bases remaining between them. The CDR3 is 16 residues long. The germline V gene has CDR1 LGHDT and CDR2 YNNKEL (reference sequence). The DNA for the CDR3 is TGTGCCAGCAGCCAGGACCTACTCCTTAGGGTCACTGAAGCTTTCTTT. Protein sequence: CASSQDLLLRVTEAFF.